Reported below is one T cell receptor beta chain. Sequencing ends 3 residues short of the CDR3 end; the germline J gene provides the rest. The data belong to a study of Tregs in tolerant kidney transplant recipients. Repertoires were generated with immunoSEQ multiplex PCR, while TCRdb's copy carries only in-frame clones and drops some. Recorded for this sample: 13,000 to 15,000 clones. The CDR3 loop spans 12 amino acids. Germline V gene data show CDR1 as SNHLY and CDR2 as FYNNEI. Trimming removed 5 bases from V and 4 bases from J, with 7 bases in between. The nonmyeloablative bone marrow transplants came from related graft donors, with transient mixed chimerism.

Sequencing was performed on CD8+ T cells from blood (PBMCs), taken 6 months after the transplant. The chain recombines TRBV2 with TRBJ2-3; no definite D call. The source of this sequence is a human patient who received a combined kidney and bone marrow transplant. A subset of T cells may come from the graft donor. CDR3 amino acids: CASSILSDTQYF. The sequenced CDR3 bases are TGTGCCAGCAGTATACTATCAGATACG.